These 21 T cell receptor beta chains were sequenced from one sample in a study of blood T cells in healthy people across ages. A second PCR of roughly 7 to 11 cycles used a sample-barcoded 5' primer and a J-beta primer mix. TCRdb called the 5' RACE reads again in MiXCR, with one record for every CDR3 protein. The sample consists of fewer than 1 million distinct CDR3 sequences, approximately 48% of them appearing once. The sample comprised blood. These receptors were collected from a man aged 55 to 69 in good health.

This clonotype was picked up one time. J is TRBJ1-4 and V is TRBV7-2, with 9 bases that match TRBD1. Trimming took 10 bases from V and 7 from J; bases not matched to a gene: 7. Germline CDR1 and CDR2: SGHTA and FQGNSA. This CDR3 has 13 amino acids. CDR3 sequence reads: CATRDRVTEKLFF. In nucleotides, the CDR3 is TGTGCCACCAGGGACAGGGTGACTGAAAAACTGTTTTTT.

The V call is TRBV9, the J call TRBJ2-1, with 9 positions matching TRBD2. J was trimmed by 7 bases and V by 0 bases; bases with no gene match: 5. In germline, CDR1 is SGDLS, CDR2 YYNGEE. The CDR3 runs 15 residues. CDR3 loop: CASSVGGGAGNEQFF. The CDR3 region has the DNA TGTGCCAGCAGCGTAGGCGGGGGGGCTGGGAATGAGCAGTTCTTC.

The rearrangement joins TRBV7-2 to TRBJ2-4; 7 bases match TRBD1. The J call may be wrong; the DNA end is better matched by TRBJ2-5. The germline V gene has CDR1 SGHTA and CDR2 FQGNSA. The CDR3 runs 16 residues. CDR3 sequence: CASSQTGTVLQETQYF. The CDR3 DNA reads TGTGCCAGCAGCCAGACAGGGACGGTCCTCCAAGAGACCCAGTACTTC.

A remark on this clonotype: Possible read error: a much larger clone is one base away. This chain connects TRBV6-1 to TRBJ2-5; D remains ambiguous. The CDR3 is 11 residues long. The germline V gene encodes CDR1 MNHNS and CDR2 SASEGT. V was shortened by 2 bases and J by 6 bases, with 4 bases between the two germline ends. The CDR3 sequence: CASSEWKTQYF. The CDR3 DNA sequence: TGTGCCAGCAGTGAATGGAAGACCCAGTACTTC.

V is TRBV24-1 and J is TRBJ2-3; TRBD1 matches 7 bases. The germline gives CDR1 KGHDR, CDR2 SFDVKD. This CDR3 spans 16 amino acids. V lost 3 bases, J lost 2 bases, and 7 bases stayed unmatched. The CDR3 DNA reads TGTGCCACCAGTGATGCAACAGGGGACCCCACAGATACGCAGTATTTT. Amino acids: CATSDATGDPTDTQYF.

The chain carries TRBV12-3 or TRBV12-4 and TRBJ2-1, with D unresolved. V lost 4 bases, J lost 7 bases, and 17 bases lay in between. The CDR3 totals 15 residues. CDR3 nucleotide sequence: TGTGCCAGCAGTTCCACCGGGCGAGGTAGGAATGAGCAGTTCTTC. As protein: CASSSTGRGRNEQFF.

This clonotype has more than one count but fewer than ten. V and J are TRBV7-6 and TRBJ2-5; 12 bases align to TRBD1. The end of the DNA is better explained by TRBJ2-7, so the J call may be wrong. Germline V gene lookup returns CDR1 SGHVS and CDR2 FNYEAQ. The CDR3 has 15 residues. The CDR3 sequence is CASSLAGQGANEQYF. In nucleotides, the CDR3 is TGTGCCAGCAGCTTAGCGGGACAGGGGGCTAACGAGCAGTACTTC.

The chain carries TRBV6-6 and TRBJ2-3; 7 nucleotides match TRBD1. Germline assignment: CDR1 MNHNY and CDR2 SVGAGI (reference sequence). J gave up 4 bases and V 6 bases, and 7 bases lay outside the gene matches. CDR3 size: 14 residues. The CDR3 region is CASRFRDSSDTQYF. CDR3 coding DNA: TGTGCCAGCAGGTTCCGGGACAGCTCAGATACGCAGTATTTT.

The rearrangement joins TRBV18 to TRBJ2-4, with D perhaps given as TRBD1 or TRBD2 (5 bases each). The V gene's germline CDR1 is KGHSH and CDR2 LQKENI. The CDR3 runs to 13 residues. V was shortened by 3 bases and J by 8 bases, with 11 bases between the two germline ends. CDR3 loop: CASSPGTRDIQYF. The CDR3 DNA is TGTGCCAGCTCACCGGGGACCCGGGACATTCAGTACTTC.

This clonotype was counted a few times. This chain uses TRBV4-1 with TRBJ2-1; D is possibly TRBD1 (5 bases). The CDR3 runs to 16 residues. V lost 0 bases and J 3 bases, leaving 12 bases between the germline ends. Germline V CDR1 and CDR2: MGHRA, YSYEKL. The CDR3 region is CASSQDEDTVYNEQFF. DNA of the CDR3: TGCGCCAGCAGCCAAGATGAGGACACGGTCTACAATGAGCAGTTCTTC.

Regarding this clonotype: Since a much larger clone is just one base distant, this may be a read error. The J gene is TRBJ2-1, the V gene TRBV5-5, with D possibly matching TRBD2 (6 bases). This CDR3 has 16 amino acids. Per the germline V gene, CDR1 is SGHKS and CDR2 is YYEKEE (reference sequence). The CDR3, as DNA: TGTGCCAGCAGCTTGGTGGGGGGTAGCTCCTACAGTGAGCAGTTCTTC. It yields the protein CASSLVGGSSYSEQFF.

The chain carries TRBV6-2 or TRBV6-3 and TRBJ2-7, with 8 bases aligning to TRBD1. Per the germline V gene, CDR1 is MNHEY and CDR2 is SVGEGT. There are 16 residues in the CDR3. The V gene end was trimmed by 1 base and the J gene end by 7 bases; junction bases not matched to a gene: 12. This CDR3 is CASSYFGQGSGNEQYF. In DNA form, the CDR3 reads TGTGCCAGCAGTTACTTTGGACAGGGTTCAGGCAATGAGCAGTACTTC.

The CDR3 DNA is TGTGCCACCAGCAGAGATCGGTTGGCCGGGGAGCTGTTTTTT. Amino acid sequence: CATSRDRLAGELFF. This sequence joins TRBV15 and TRBJ2-2, with D hard to call. With 0 bases removed from V and 6 bases from J, the gap between germline ends came to 8 bases. Germline CDR1 reads LNHNV; CDR2 reads YYDKDF (reference sequence). CDR3 length: 14 residues.

As DNA, the CDR3 is TGCAGTGCTAGACCCCCCGGGACAAGGAACACTGAAGCTTTCTTT. Protein product: CSARPPGTRNTEAFF. V is TRBV20-1 and J is TRBJ1-1, with D perhaps matching TRBD1 (6 bases). The ends were cut back, 2 bases at V and 1 base at J, with 14 bases in the middle. The CDR3 length is 15 residues. CDR1 is DFQATT and CDR2 is SNEGSKA in the germline V gene (reference sequence).

The chain carries TRBV30 and TRBJ2-5; D possibly corresponds to TRBD1 (6 bases). The tail of the sequence fits TRBJ2-7 better, so the J call may be wrong. The CDR3 sequence is 12 residues long. CDR1 is GTSNPN, CDR2 SVGIG, per germline (reference sequence). CDR3 loop: CAWSQQGYEQYF. For the CDR3, the DNA is TGTGCCTGGAGTCAACAGGGCTACGAGCAGTACTTC.

This clonotype occurred once. The chain is built from TRBV20-1 and TRBJ2-7, with TRBD1 as a possible D gene (6 bases). Trimming stripped 3 bases from V and 10 bases from J, with 19 bases between. Germline CDR1 is DFQATT and CDR2 is SNEGSKA (reference sequence). The CDR3 length is 13 residues. The CDR3 DNA follows: TGCAGTGCTAGCCGACAGGTCCAAGAGGCCCAGTACTTC. This gives the protein CSASRQVQEAQYF.

This clonotype was counted once. The rearrangement joins TRBV20-1 to TRBJ1-6; D gene uncertain. Germline CDR1 is DFQATT and CDR2 is SNEGSKA (reference sequence). The CDR3 runs 11 residues. V lost 0 bases to trimming and J lost 10 bases, with 4 bases between them. CDR3 in amino acids: CSARDGSPLHF. The CDR3 nucleotides read TGCAGTGCTAGAGATGGATCACCCCTCCACTTT.

Written as DNA, the CDR3 is TGTGCCAGCAGCCTAGGCGGGGTACCCACCTACGAGCAGTACTTC. Translation: CASSLGGVPTYEQYF. This sequence joins TRBV28 and TRBJ2-7; D is possibly TRBD2 (6 bases). Trimming took 6 bases from V and 2 from J, leaving 17 bases between them. Germline V gene lookup returns CDR1 MDHEN and CDR2 SYDVKM. The CDR3 is 15 amino acids.

This clonotype showed up many times. This chain connects TRBV29-1 to TRBJ2-5, with 8 bases identical to TRBD1. Looked up from germline, CDR1 is SQVTM and CDR2 is ANQGSEA. The V gene end was trimmed by 6 bases and the J gene end by 4 bases; junction bases not matched to a gene: 7. CDR3 length: 13 residues. The CDR3 spells CSVAQGAGETQYF. CDR3 nucleotides: TGCAGCGTCGCCCAGGGGGCGGGAGAGACCCAGTACTTC.

This clonotype was detected only a few times. The V and J genes are TRBV4-1 and TRBJ2-1, with 9 bases fitting TRBD2. Germline CDR1 is MGHRA and CDR2 is YSYEKL. The CDR3 loop spans 16 amino acids. The junction had 7 bases not matched to a gene; V was cut back by 0 bases and J by 7 bases. For the CDR3, the DNA is TGCGCCAGCAGCCAAGATGGTAGCGGGGGCATAAATGAGCAGTTCTTC. Its protein is CASSQDGSGGINEQFF.

This chain links TRBV9 with TRBJ2-1; D possibly corresponds to TRBD2 (5 bases). The V gene's germline CDR1 is SGDLS and CDR2 YYNGEE. The length of the CDR3 is 14 residues. Trimming removed 4 bases at V and 5 bases at J, with 13 bases between. The CDR3 DNA is TGTGCCAGCAGCTACGGGGAGACGAACAATGAGCAGTTCTTC. Translation: CASSYGETNNEQFF.